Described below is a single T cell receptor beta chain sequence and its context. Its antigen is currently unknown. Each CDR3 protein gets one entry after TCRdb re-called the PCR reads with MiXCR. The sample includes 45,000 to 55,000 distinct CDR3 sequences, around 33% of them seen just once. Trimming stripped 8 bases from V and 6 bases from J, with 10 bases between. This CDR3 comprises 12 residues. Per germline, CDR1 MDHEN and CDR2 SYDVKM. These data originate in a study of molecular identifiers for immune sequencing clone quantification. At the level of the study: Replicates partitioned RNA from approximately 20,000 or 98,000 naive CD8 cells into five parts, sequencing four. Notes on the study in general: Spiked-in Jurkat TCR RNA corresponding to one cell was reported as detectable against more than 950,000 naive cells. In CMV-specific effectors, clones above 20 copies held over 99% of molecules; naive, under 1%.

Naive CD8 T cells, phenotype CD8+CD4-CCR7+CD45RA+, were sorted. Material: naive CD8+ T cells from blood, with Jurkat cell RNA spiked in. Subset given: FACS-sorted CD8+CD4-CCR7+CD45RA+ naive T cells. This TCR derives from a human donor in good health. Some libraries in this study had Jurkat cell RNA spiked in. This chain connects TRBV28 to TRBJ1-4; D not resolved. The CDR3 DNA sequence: TGTGCCAGCGGCCCTTACTATGAAAAACTGTTTTTT. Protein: CASGPYYEKLFF.